The 14 T cell receptor beta chains reported below all come from one sample, sequenced in a study of T cell repertoires in cytomegalovirus infection. TCRdb independently ran MiXCR on the reads; one entry per CDR3 protein. The table has 100,000 to 150,000 distinct CDR3 sequences, roughly 9% seen once. The sequenced material came from PBMCs. The source of these receptors is a human donor in good health (CMV status not recorded). Some clones in this sample may be carry-over from other donors' samples.

This clonotype was observed many times. The gene calls are TRBV7-2 and TRBJ1-6; D gene uncertain. CDR3 length: 13 residues. Looked up from germline, CDR1 is SGHTA and CDR2 is FQGNSA. The V end lost 3 bases, the J end lost 7 bases, and 7 bases lay between the germline ends. CDR3 bases: TGTGCCAGCAGCTTCCAGATAAATTCACCCCTCCACTTT. It encodes CASSFQINSPLHF.

The sample holds many counts of this clonotype. In nucleotides, the CDR3 is TGTGCCAGCAGTCCCATTTACTGGAATGAGGGGCGCTCTGGAAACACCATATATTTT. Residues: CASSPIYWNEGRSGNTIYF. The chain employs TRBV12-3 or TRBV12-4 and TRBJ1-3, with a tentative D call TRBD1 (5 bases). The V end lost 5 bases, the J end lost 0 bases, and 23 bases lay between the germline ends. The CDR3 covers 19 residues.

This chain uses TRBV5-4 with TRBJ2-1; tentatively, D is TRBD1 or TRBD2 (6 bases each). The CDR3 totals 15 residues. V was trimmed by 4 bases and J by 4 bases, leaving 15 bases between them. Per germline, CDR1 SGHNT and CDR2 YYREEE (reference sequence). In DNA, the CDR3 is TGTGCCAGCAGCGAAACGACAGGAGGGTACAATGAGCAGTTCTTC. Residues: CASSETTGGYNEQFF.

In its sample, this clonotype was seen many times. The CDR3: CSVDSGHTDTQYF. The CDR3 DNA is TGCAGCGTTGACAGCGGCCACACAGATACGCAGTATTTT. V gene TRBV29-1 combines with J gene TRBJ2-3; perhaps TRBD2 as D (5 bases). This CDR3 spans 13 amino acids. The V end was cut by 3 bases, the J end by 2 bases, with 9 bases between. The germline V gene has CDR1 SQVTM and CDR2 ANQGSEA.

This clonotype was detected many times. V is TRBV20-1 and J is TRBJ2-5; 14 bases agree with TRBD2. CDR1 DFQATT and CDR2 SNEGSKA come from the germline V gene (reference sequence). This CDR3 region has 16 residues. J was trimmed by 4 bases and V by 4 bases; bases with no gene match: 8. The CDR3 reads CSAIRTSGGPGETQYF. Written as DNA, the CDR3 is TGCAGTGCTATAAGGACTAGCGGGGGGCCGGGAGAGACCCAGTACTTC.

This clonotype occurred many times. The CDR3 DNA reads TGCGCCAGCAGCCAAGATCCCCCGGAGGGGGGGCAGACAGATACGCAGTATTTT. Translating it yields CASSQDPPEGGQTDTQYF. The genes are TRBV4-1 and TRBJ2-3, with D maybe TRBD2 (7 bases). The V end was cut by 0 bases, the J end by 3 bases, with 19 bases between. This CDR3 contains 18 residues. Germline CDR1 reads MGHRA; CDR2 reads YSYEKL.

V is TRBV3-1 and J is TRBJ1-4, with D maybe TRBD1 (5 bases). Germline V gene data show CDR1 as LGHDT and CDR2 as YNNKEL (reference sequence). This CDR3 comprises 13 residues. V was shortened by 3 bases and J by 8 bases, with 10 bases between the two germline ends. CDR3 DNA sequence: TGTGCCAGCAGCCAGGTCCGGGGCGAAAAACTGTTTTTT. Protein: CASSQVRGEKLFF. The complete variable domain, with remaining parts taken from reference TRBV3-1 and TRBJ1-4, reads DTAVSQTPKYLVTQMGNDKSIKCEQNLGHDTMYWYKQDSKKFLKIMFSYNNKELIINETVPNRFSPKSPDKAHLNLHINSLELGDSAVYFCASSQVRGEKLFFGSGTQLSVL.

This clonotype was recorded many times. J is TRBJ1-3 and V is TRBV6-5; D is uncertain. Germline V CDR1 and CDR2: MNHEY, SVGAGI. The CDR3 is made up of 15 amino acids. Trimming cost V 5 bases and J 0 bases, with 11 bases left between them. CDR3 in DNA: TGTGCCAGCAGTCCCAGGACTTTCTCTGGAAACACCATATATTTT. This codes for CASSPRTFSGNTIYF.

This clonotype showed up many times. This chain connects TRBV7-6 to TRBJ1-3; 7 bases are a match to TRBD1. The CDR3 consists of 17 residues. The V segment lost 0 bases and the J segment 0 bases; nucleotides outside the gene matches: 5. In germline, CDR1 is SGHVS, CDR2 FNYEAQ. The CDR3 loop reads CASSLAATGISGNTIYF. The CDR3 coding sequence is TGTGCCAGCAGCTTAGCCGCGACAGGGATCTCTGGAAACACCATATATTTT.

In its sample, this clonotype was seen a few times. The chain combines TRBV18 with TRBJ2-5; D gene unclear. V was clipped by 2 bases and J by 4 bases, with 5 bases between them. This CDR3 is built from 12 residues. The germline CDR1 and CDR2 sequences are KGHSH and LQKENI. CDR3 DNA: TGTGCCAGCTCACCAGCCGGAGAGACCCAGTACTTC. It encodes CASSPAGETQYF.

This clonotype showed up just a few times. The V and J genes are TRBV6-2 or TRBV6-3 and TRBJ2-3; unclear D gene. This CDR3 spans 12 amino acids. Germline CDR1 is MNHEY and CDR2 is SVGEGT. Trimming left V 6 bases short and J 3 bases short, with 7 bases between. The CDR3 coding sequence is TGTGCCAGCAGCCCACAGACAGATACGCAGTATTTT. Protein product: CASSPQTDTQYF.

This clonotype was picked up many times. The chain joins TRBV19 to TRBJ1-2; possibly TRBD1 for D (5 bases). Germline assignment: CDR1 LNHDA and CDR2 SQIVND (reference sequence). V lost 1 base, J lost 6 bases, and 6 bases lay in between. CDR3 length: 12 residues. CDR3 nucleotide sequence: TGTGCCAGTAGTATAGGACAGAATGGCTACACCTTC. Encoded protein: CASSIGQNGYTF.

There are many counts of this clonotype. The chain has TRBV19 and TRBJ2-7; 9 bases agree with TRBD1. This CDR3 contains 15 residues. The V gene end was trimmed by 3 bases and the J gene end by 5 bases; junction bases not matched to a gene: 8. Germline lookup yields CDR1 LNHDA and CDR2 SQIVND (reference sequence). The CDR3 loop reads CASSILGTGLDEQYF. CDR3 bases: TGTGCCAGTAGTATCCTCGGGACAGGGCTGGACGAGCAGTACTTC.

This clonotype was detected ten times or more. The chain combines TRBV28 with TRBJ2-7, with TRBD2 matching 7 bases. The CDR3 sequence is 13 residues long. Germline values: CDR1 MDHEN, CDR2 SYDVKM. Germline trimming cut 10 bases from V and 0 bases from J; bases unmatched to any gene: 6. CDR3 DNA: TGTGCCATTGGGGGGGGGTTCTCCTACGAGCAGTACTTC. Protein sequence: CAIGGGFSYEQYF. The full variable domain, in which reference TRBV28 and TRBJ2-7 provide the parts outside the CDR3, is DVKVTQSSRYLVKRTGEKVFLECVQDMDHENMFWYRQDPGLGLRLIYFSYDVKMKEKGDIPEGYSVSREKKERFSLILESASTNQTSMYLCAIGGGFSYEQYFGPGTRLTVT.